This entry describes one TCR beta chain. Assay used: immunoSEQ multiplex PCR; TCRdb lists only in-frame clones, some missing. Among tens of thousands of clones listed, around 86% were seen once. This sample was taken from a study of blood T cell repertoires in COVID-19. Study overall: Sites in the United States, Italy and Spain provided acute and convalescent COVID-19 samples. PBMCs, B-cell-depleted T cells, or T cells provided the cDNA or gDNA that made up the material.

Trimming cost V 3 bases and J 6 bases, with 12 bases left between them. Per the germline V gene, CDR1 is LNHDA and CDR2 is SQIVND (reference sequence). The CDR3 is 14 residues long. The chain recombines TRBV19 with TRBJ2-4, with D possibly TRBD2 on 6 matching bases. Input material: peripheral blood. This clonotype originated in a woman aged 55-70 years with active COVID-19. The CDR3 spells CASSIISGVNIQYF. For the CDR3, the DNA is TGTGCCAGTAGTATCATTAGCGGAGTAAACATTCAGTACTTC.